The 3 T cell receptor beta chains listed next were all sequenced from one sample in a study of B cell selection in AIRE deficiency. Repertoires were generated with immunoSEQ multiplex PCR, while TCRdb's copy carries only in-frame clones and drops some. The sample lists roughly 23,000 clones; around 90% were seen once. Sorted regulatory T cells were CD4-positive, CD25-high and CD127-low or negative. Sequencing was done on a sample of CD4+CD25+ Tregs sorted from PBMCs. Receptor source: a human donor in good health.

The chain employs TRBV29-1 and TRBJ1-2; 8 bases map to TRBD1. The CDR3 length is 13 residues. After removal of 6 bases from V and 4 bases from J, the junction contained 7 bases not matched to a gene. The V gene's germline CDR1 is SQVTM and CDR2 ANQGSEA. CDR3 in amino acids: CSVRTGLGYGYTF. For the CDR3, the DNA is TGCAGCGTCCGGACAGGGCTCGGCTATGGCTACACCTTC.

V usage is TRBV27 and J usage is TRBJ2-3; D gene ambiguous. The CDR3 is 14 residues long. V was trimmed by 6 bases and J by 0 bases, leaving 10 bases between them. Germline V gives CDR1 MNHEY, CDR2 SMNVEV (reference sequence). In DNA, the CDR3 is TGTGCCAGCAGGATCACCCCAAGCACAGATACGCAGTATTTT. Translated, it gives CASRITPSTDTQYF.

This clone was counted a single time. This chain connects TRBV12-5 to TRBJ2-1; TRBD2 matches 9 bases. CDR1 is LGHNT and CDR2 is FRNRAP in the germline V gene. The J segment lost 5 bases and the V segment lost 6 bases, leaving 8 bases of the junction unmatched. The CDR3 runs to 15 residues. CDR3 region: CASGTVRGGDNEQFF. The CDR3 DNA reads as TGTGCTAGTGGGACGGTTCGCGGGGGGGACAATGAGCAGTTCTTC.